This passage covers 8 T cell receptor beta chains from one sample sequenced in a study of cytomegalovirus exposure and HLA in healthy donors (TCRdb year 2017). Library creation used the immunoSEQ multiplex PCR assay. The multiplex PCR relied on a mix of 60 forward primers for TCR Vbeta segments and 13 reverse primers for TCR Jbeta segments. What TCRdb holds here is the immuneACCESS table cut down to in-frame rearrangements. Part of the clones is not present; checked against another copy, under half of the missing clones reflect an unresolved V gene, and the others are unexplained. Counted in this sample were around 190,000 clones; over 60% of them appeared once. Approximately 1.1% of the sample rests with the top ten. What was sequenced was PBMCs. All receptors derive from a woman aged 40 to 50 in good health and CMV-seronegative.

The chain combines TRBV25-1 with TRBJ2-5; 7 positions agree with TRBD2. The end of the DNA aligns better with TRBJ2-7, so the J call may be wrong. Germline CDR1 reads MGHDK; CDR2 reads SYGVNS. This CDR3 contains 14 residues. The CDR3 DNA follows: TGTGCCAGCAGTGCCGGCGGGAGCGTCGACGAGCAGTACTTC. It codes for CASSAGGSVDEQYF.

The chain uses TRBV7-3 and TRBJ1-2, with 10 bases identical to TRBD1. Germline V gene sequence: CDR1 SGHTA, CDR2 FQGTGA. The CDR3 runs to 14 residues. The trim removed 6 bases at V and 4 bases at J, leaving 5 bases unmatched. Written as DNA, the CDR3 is TGTGCCAGCAGACCGGGACAGGGGATCTATGGCTACACCTTC. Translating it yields CASRPGQGIYGYTF.

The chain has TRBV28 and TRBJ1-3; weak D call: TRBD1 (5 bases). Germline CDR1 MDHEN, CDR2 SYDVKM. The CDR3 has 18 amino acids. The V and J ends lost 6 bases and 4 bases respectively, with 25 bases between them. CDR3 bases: TGTGCCAGCAGAGTAATGGGGGTCGGGAGTTCGCGCGGAAACACCATATATTTT. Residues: CASRVMGVGSSRGNTIYF.

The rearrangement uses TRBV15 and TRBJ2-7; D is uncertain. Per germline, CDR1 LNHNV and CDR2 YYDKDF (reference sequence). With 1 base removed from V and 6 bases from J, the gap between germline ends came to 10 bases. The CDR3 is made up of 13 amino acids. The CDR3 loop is CATSRALESEQYV. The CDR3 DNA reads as TGTGCCACCAGCAGAGCCCTAGAAAGCGAGCAGTACGTC.

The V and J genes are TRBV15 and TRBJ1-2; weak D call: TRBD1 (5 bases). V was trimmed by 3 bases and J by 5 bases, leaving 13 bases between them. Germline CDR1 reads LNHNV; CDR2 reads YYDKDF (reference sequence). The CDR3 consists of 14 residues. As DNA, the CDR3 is TGTGCCACCAGCAGCCATCGACAGCCTTATGGCTACACCTTC. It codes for CATSSHRQPYGYTF.

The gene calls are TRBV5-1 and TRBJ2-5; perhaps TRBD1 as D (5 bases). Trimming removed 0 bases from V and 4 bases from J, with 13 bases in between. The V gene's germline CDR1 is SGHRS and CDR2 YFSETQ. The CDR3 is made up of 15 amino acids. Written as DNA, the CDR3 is TGCGCCAGCAGCTTGGGGGGCCTAGGGGCAGAGACCCAGTACTTC. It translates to CASSLGGLGAETQYF.

The CDR3 protein is CASKRTGMNTEAFF. The CDR3 nucleotides read TGTGCCAGTAAAAGGACGGGGATGAACACTGAAGCTTTCTTT. The rearrangement uses TRBV6-5 and TRBJ1-1; D unresolved. Germline loops: CDR1 MNHEY, CDR2 SVGAGI. This CDR3 spans 14 amino acids. V shed 9 bases and J shed 0 bases, with 14 bases lying between them.

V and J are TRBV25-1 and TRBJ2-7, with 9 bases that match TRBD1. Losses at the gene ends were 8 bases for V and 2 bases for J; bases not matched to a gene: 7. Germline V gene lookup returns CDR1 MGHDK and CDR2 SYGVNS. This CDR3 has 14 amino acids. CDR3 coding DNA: TGTGCCAGCTTCCGACAGGGGGTTACCTACGAGCAGTACGTC. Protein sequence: CASFRQGVTYEQYV.